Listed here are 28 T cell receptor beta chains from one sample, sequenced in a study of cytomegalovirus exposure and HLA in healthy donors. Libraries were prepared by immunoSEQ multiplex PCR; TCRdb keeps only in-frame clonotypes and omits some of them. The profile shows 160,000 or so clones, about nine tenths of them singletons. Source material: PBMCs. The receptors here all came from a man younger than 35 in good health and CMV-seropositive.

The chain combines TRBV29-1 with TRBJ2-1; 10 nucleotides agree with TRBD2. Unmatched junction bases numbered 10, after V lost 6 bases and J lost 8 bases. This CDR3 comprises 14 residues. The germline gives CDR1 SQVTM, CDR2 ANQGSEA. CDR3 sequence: CSVGGSGRAHEQFF. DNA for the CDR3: TGCAGCGTGGGCGGGAGCGGGAGGGCTCATGAGCAGTTCTTC.

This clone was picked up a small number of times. The CDR3 sequence: CATGTENYGYTF. DNA of the CDR3: TGTGCCACAGGGACAGAGAATTATGGCTACACCTTC. The V and J genes are TRBV6-1 and TRBJ1-2, with 7 bases aligning to TRBD1. CDR3 length: 12 residues. With 10 bases clipped from V and 5 bases from J, the junction kept 7 bases outside the gene matches. The germline CDR1 and CDR2 sequences are MNHNS and SASEGT.

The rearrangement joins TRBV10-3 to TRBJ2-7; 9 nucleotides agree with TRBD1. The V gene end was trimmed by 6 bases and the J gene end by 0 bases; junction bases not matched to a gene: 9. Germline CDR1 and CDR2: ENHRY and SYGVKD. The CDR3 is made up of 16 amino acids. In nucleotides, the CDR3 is TGTGCCATCAGCGCGACAGGGGGTCCTAGCTCCTACGAGCAGTACTTC. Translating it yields CAISATGGPSSYEQYF.

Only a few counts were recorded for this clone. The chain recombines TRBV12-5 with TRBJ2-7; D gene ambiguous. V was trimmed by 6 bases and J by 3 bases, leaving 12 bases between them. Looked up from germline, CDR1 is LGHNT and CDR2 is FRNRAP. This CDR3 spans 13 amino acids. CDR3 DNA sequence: TGTGCTAGTGGAGCAGAGGCGAACTACGAGCAGTACTTC. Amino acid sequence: CASGAEANYEQYF.

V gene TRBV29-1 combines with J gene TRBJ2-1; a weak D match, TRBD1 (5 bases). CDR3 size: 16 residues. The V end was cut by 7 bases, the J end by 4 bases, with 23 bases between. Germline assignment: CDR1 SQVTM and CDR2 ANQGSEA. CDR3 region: CSAAAPQGIGYNEQFF. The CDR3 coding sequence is TGCAGCGCTGCAGCTCCTCAGGGTATCGGGTACAATGAGCAGTTCTTC.

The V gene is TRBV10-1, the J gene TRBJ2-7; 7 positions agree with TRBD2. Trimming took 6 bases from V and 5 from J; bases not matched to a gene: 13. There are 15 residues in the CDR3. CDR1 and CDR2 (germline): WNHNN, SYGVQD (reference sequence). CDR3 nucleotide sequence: TGCGCCAGCAGATTAGGCGGGAGTTCTTCCCACGAGCAGTACTTC. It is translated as CASRLGGSSSHEQYF.

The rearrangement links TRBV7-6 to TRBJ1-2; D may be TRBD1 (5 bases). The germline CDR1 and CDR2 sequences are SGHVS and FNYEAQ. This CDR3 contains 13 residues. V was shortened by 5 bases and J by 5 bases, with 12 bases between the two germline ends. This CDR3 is CASSLGGAYGYTF. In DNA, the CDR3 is TGTGCCAGCAGCCTCGGTGGGGCTTATGGCTACACCTTC.

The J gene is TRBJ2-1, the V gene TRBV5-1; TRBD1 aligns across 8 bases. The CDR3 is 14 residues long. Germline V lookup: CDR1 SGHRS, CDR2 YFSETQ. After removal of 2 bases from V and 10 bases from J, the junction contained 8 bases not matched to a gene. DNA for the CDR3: TGCGCCAGCAGCTTAGGACAGGGAGAGGGAGAGCAGTTCTTC. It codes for CASSLGQGEGEQFF.

The CDR3: CASSYSRGFNYGYTF. The CDR3 nucleotides read TGTGCCAGCAGTTACTCGCGGGGGTTTAACTATGGCTACACCTTC. This chain connects TRBV6-5 to TRBJ1-2, with D possibly TRBD1 on 5 matching bases. CDR1 is MNHEY, CDR2 SVGAGI, per germline. The ends were cut back, 0 bases at V and 1 base at J, with 9 bases in the middle. The length of the CDR3 is 15 residues.

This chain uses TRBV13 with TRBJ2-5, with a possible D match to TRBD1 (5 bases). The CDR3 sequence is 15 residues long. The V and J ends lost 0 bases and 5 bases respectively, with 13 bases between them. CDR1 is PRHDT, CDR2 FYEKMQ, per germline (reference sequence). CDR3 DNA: TGTGCCAGCAGCTTAGGCCTTTCAGGGTCCGAGACCCAGTACTTC. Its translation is CASSLGLSGSETQYF.

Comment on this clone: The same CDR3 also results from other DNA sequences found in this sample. Here the CDR3 DNA reads TGTGCCAGCAGTCCTAGGGGGCCGGACACTGAAGCTTTCTTT. It translates to CASSPRGPDTEAFF. This chain joins TRBV11-2 and TRBJ1-1; 7 bases match TRBD1. V shed 6 bases and J 3 bases; nucleotides not matched to a gene: 7. Germline CDR1 is SGHAT and CDR2 is FQNNGV. This CDR3 has 14 amino acids.

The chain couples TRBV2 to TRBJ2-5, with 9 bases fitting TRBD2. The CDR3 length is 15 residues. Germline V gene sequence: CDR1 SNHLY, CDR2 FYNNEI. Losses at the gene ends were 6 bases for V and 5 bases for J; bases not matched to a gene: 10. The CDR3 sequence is CASRGVAGVGETQYF. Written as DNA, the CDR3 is TGTGCCAGCAGGGGGGTAGCGGGAGTAGGCGAGACCCAGTACTTC.

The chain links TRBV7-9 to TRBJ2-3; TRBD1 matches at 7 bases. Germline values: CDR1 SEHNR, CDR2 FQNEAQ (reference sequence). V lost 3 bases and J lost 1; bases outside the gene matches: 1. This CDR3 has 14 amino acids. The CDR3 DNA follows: TGTGCCAGCAGCTTTGGACAGGGCACAGATACGCAGTATTTT. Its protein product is CASSFGQGTDTQYF.

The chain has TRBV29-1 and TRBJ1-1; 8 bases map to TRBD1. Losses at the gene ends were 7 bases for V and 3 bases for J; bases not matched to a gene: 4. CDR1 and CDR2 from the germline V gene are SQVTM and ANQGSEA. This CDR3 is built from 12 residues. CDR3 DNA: TGCAGCGAAAAGACAGGGGACACTGAAGCTTTCTTT. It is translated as CSEKTGDTEAFF. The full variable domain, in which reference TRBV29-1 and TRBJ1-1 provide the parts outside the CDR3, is SAVISQKPSRDICQRGTSLTIQCQVDSQVTMMFWYRQQPGQSLTLIATANQGSEATYESGFVIDKFPISRPNLTFSTLTVSNMSPEDSSIYLCSEKTGDTEAFFGQGTRLTVV.

The CDR3 nucleotides read TGTGCCAGCAGCCACAGGGGACGCGGGCAGCCCCAGCATTTT. Protein product: CASSHRGRGQPQHF. J is TRBJ1-5 and V is TRBV5-6; 7 bases match TRBD1. Germline assignment: CDR1 SGHDT and CDR2 YYEEEE. This CDR3 spans 14 amino acids. V shed 4 bases, J shed 7 bases, and the junction held 8 bases outside the gene matches.

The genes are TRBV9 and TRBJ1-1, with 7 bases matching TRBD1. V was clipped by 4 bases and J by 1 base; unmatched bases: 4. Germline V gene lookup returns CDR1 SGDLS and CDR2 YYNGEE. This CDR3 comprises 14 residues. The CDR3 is CASSPRTGNTEAFF. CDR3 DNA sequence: TGTGCCAGCAGCCCACGGACAGGGAACACTGAAGCTTTCTTT.

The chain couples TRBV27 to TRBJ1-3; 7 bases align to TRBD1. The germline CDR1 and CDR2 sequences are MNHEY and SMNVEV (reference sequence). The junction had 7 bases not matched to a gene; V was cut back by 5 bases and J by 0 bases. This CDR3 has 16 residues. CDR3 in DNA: TGTGCCAGCAGTCGTAGACAGGGAATCTCTGGAAACACCATATATTTT. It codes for CASSRRQGISGNTIYF.

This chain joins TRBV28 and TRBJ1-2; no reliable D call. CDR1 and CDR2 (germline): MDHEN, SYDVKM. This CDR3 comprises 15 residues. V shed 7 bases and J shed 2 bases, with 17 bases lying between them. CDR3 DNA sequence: TGTGCCAGCAACTCAGCCGCGGATCTGAACTATGGCTACACCTTC. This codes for CASNSAADLNYGYTF.

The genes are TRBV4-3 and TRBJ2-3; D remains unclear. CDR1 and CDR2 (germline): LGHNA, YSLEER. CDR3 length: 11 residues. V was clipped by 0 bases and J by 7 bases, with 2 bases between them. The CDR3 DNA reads TGCGCCAGCAGCCAAGATAATACGCAGTATTTT. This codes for CASSQDNTQYF.

CDR3 nucleotide sequence: TGCGCCAGCAGCCTTCGACAGGCATCGAACACTGAAGCTTTCTTT. This translates into CASSLRQASNTEAFF. J is TRBJ1-1 and V is TRBV4-1, with a tentative D call TRBD1 (6 bases). CDR3 length: 15 residues. Germline-derived CDR1 and CDR2 are MGHRA and YSYEKL. V lost 4 bases and J 1 base, leaving 13 bases between the germline ends.

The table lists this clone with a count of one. CDR3 nucleotides: TGCGCCAGCAGCCGTGGGGGGGACACCGGGGAGCTGTTTTTT. Translation gives CASSRGGDTGELFF. The gene calls are TRBV4-3 and TRBJ2-2, with 7 positions matching TRBD2. CDR1 and CDR2 from the germline V gene are LGHNA and YSLEER. The J segment lost 3 bases and the V segment lost 4 bases, leaving 2 bases of the junction unmatched. The CDR3 is made up of 14 amino acids.

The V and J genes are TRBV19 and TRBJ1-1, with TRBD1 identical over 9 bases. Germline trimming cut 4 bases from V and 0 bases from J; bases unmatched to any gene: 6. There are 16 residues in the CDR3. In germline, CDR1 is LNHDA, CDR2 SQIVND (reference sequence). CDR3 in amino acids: CASSTRQGGMNTEAFF. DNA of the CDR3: TGTGCCAGTAGTACCAGACAGGGGGGCATGAACACTGAAGCTTTCTTT.

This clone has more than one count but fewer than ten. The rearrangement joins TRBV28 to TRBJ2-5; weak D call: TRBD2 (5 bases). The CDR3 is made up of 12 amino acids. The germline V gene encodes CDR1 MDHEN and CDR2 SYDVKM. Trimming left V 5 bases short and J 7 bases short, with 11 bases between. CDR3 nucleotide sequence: TGTGCCAGCAGTCTCTTCCGGGGGACCCAGTACTTC. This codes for CASSLFRGTQYF.

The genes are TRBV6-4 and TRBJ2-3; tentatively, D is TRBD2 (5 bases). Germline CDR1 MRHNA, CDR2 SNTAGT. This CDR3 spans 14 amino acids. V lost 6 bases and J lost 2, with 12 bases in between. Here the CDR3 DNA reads TGTGCCAGCAGCCAGGACTGGTCCACAGATACGCAGTATTTT. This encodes CASSQDWSTDTQYF.

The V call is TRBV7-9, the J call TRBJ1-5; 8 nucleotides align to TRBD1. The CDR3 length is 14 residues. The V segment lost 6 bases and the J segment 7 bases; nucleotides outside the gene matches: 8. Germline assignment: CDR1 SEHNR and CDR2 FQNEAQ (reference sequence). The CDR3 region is CASSSGGVWQPQHF. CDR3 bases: TGTGCCAGCAGTTCAGGGGGCGTGTGGCAGCCCCAGCATTTT. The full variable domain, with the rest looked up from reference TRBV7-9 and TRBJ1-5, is DTGVSQNPRHKITKRGQNVTFRCDPISEHNRLYWYRQTLGQGPEFLTYFQNEAQLEKSRLLSDRFSAERPKGSFSTLEIQRTEQGDSAMYLCASSSGGVWQPQHFGDGTRLSIL.

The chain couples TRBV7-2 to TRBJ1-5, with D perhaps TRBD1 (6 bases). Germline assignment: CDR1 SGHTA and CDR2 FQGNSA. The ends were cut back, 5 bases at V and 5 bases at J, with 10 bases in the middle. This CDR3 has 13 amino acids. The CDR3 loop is CASSVWTDQPQHF. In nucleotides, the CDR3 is TGTGCCAGCAGCGTTTGGACAGATCAGCCCCAGCATTTT.

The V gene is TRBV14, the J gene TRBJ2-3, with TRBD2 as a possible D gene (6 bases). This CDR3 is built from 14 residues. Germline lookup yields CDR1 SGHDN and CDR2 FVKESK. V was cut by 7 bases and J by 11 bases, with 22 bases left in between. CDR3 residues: CASTPRAGWALQYF. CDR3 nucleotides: TGTGCCAGCACCCCCCGGGCGGGGTGGGCCCTGCAGTATTTT.

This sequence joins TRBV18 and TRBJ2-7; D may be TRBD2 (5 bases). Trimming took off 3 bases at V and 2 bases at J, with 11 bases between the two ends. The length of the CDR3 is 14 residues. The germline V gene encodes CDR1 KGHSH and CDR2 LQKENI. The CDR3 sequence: CASSPEGSAYEQYF. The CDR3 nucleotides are TGTGCCAGCTCACCTGAGGGTAGCGCCTACGAGCAGTACTTC.